In its sample, the clone carrying this TCR beta chain was seen a few times. The antigen remains unidentified. This sample was included in a study of tumor-infiltrating lymphocytes in primary liver carcinoma. With 5 bases clipped from V and 4 bases from J, the junction kept 10 bases outside the gene matches. CDR3 length: 17 amino acids. Germline lookup yields CDR1 MDHEN and CDR2 SYDVKM. Whole-study findings and limits: Tumors and blood were compared for top-250-clone fraction, and tumors had the significantly higher value (p = 0.039).

Production of TCR beta cDNA used approximately 480 ng total RNA together with a constant-region primer. Libraries for TCR beta were built through three nested multiplex PCR rounds, which together made up a slightly modified ARM-PCR procedure. Use of TRBV1-TRBV30 forward primers with a C-beta reverse primer characterized the first two PCR rounds, which lasted around 11 cycles each. Via MiXCR, TCRdb re-called the multiplex PCR reads, giving one row per CDR3 protein. Seen here are 80,000 or so distinct CDR3 sequences, roughly 71% observed once, and the top ten hold approximately 26%. Co-extraction of RNA and DNA was performed on about 20-32 mg of unsorted bulk tissue. Primary liver carcinoma, confirmed by histopathology, was surgically resected.

This receptor was taken from a man between 40 and 49 years old with primary liver carcinoma and hepatitis B virus infection. This chain connects TRBV28 to TRBJ2-1; 11 bases match TRBD2. The sample was tumor-adjacent normal liver tissue. As DNA, the CDR3 is TGTGCCAGCAGTCCAGGCGGGACTAGCGGACTATACAATGAGCAGTTCTTC. Its protein product is CASSPGGTSGLYNEQFF.